The 10 T cell receptor beta chains in this list originate from one sample, sequenced in a study of blood T cell repertoires in COVID-19. Profiling relied on immunoSEQ multiplex PCR, and the TCRdb table lists in-frame clones only, not all of them. The sample lists almost 55,000 clones, roughly 87% occurring once. Material for sequencing was peripheral blood. The receptors were gathered from a man aged 50 or older with active COVID-19.

The V gene is TRBV5-4, the J gene TRBJ2-2; 7 positions match TRBD1. The CDR3 is 16 residues long. The germline gives CDR1 SGHNT, CDR2 YYREEE (reference sequence). Losses at the gene ends were 3 bases for V and 2 bases for J; bases not matched to a gene: 7. CDR3 nucleotides: TGTGCCAGCAGCTCAACCTACAGGGGAAACACCGGGGAGCTGTTTTTT. Protein sequence: CASSSTYRGNTGELFF.

The V gene is TRBV28, the J gene TRBJ2-1, with 8 nucleotides matching TRBD1. The CDR3 extends over 15 amino acids. V trimming: 2 bases; J trimming: 7 bases; junction bases outside the gene matches: 7. Germline values: CDR1 MDHEN, CDR2 SYDVKM. CDR3 nucleotides: TGTGCCAGCAGTTTACCGGGACAGGTTTTTAATGAGCAGTTCTTC. It specifies CASSLPGQVFNEQFF. Using reference TRBV28 and TRBJ2-1 for the parts outside the CDR3, the full variable domain is DVKVTQSSRYLVKRTGEKVFLECVQDMDHENMFWYRQDPGLGLRLIYFSYDVKMKEKGDIPEGYSVSREKKERFSLILESASTNQTSMYLCASSLPGQVFNEQFFGPGTRLTVL.

V gene TRBV19 combines with J gene TRBJ1-3; 7 nucleotides line up with TRBD1. Per germline, CDR1 LNHDA and CDR2 SQIVND (reference sequence). Germline trimming cut 6 bases from V and 5 bases from J; bases unmatched to any gene: 16. CDR3 length equals 17 residues. The CDR3 protein is CASRRSQGQPTRNTIYF. The CDR3 nucleotides are TGTGCCAGTAGGAGATCACAGGGACAGCCAACGCGAAACACCATATATTTT.

J is TRBJ2-7 and V is TRBV5-1; 9 nucleotides match TRBD1. With V trimmed by 4 bases and J by 5 bases, 10 bases remained unmatched. Germline lookup yields CDR1 SGHRS and CDR2 YFSETQ. The CDR3 covers 15 residues. CDR3 sequence: CASSRTGTGSHEQYF. DNA of the CDR3: TGCGCCAGCAGCAGGACTGGGACAGGGTCTCACGAGCAGTACTTC.

A single count supports this clone. The chain is built from TRBV5-5 and TRBJ2-3; D is uncertain. V gave up 4 bases and J gave up 0 bases, with 12 bases separating them. The CDR3 has 15 amino acids. Germline V gene sequence: CDR1 SGHKS, CDR2 YYEKEE (reference sequence). For the CDR3, the DNA is TGTGCCAGCAGCGTAGACACTCATAGCACAGATACGCAGTATTTT. This translates into CASSVDTHSTDTQYF.

The J gene is TRBJ2-5, the V gene TRBV9, with D perhaps TRBD1 (6 bases). In germline, CDR1 is SGDLS, CDR2 YYNGEE. Trimming pared 0 bases from V and 0 bases from J, leaving 9 bases between. The CDR3 is 15 amino acids. The CDR3 region is CASSVAQGYQETQYF. The CDR3 nucleotides read TGTGCCAGCAGCGTAGCACAGGGCTACCAAGAGACCCAGTACTTC.

The chain joins TRBV5-1 to TRBJ2-7; 8 bases fit TRBD1. The CDR3 spans 14 residues. V shed 3 bases and J 3 bases; nucleotides not matched to a gene: 5. The germline V gene encodes CDR1 SGHRS and CDR2 YFSETQ. CDR3 sequence: CASSSRQGSYEQYF. The CDR3 nucleotides are TGCGCCAGCAGCTCACGACAGGGGAGCTACGAGCAGTACTTC.

The chain combines TRBV4-1 with TRBJ2-1; 14 bases match TRBD2. Trimming took 4 bases from V and 1 from J; bases not matched to a gene: 3. CDR1 is MGHRA, CDR2 YSYEKL, per germline. CDR3 length equals 17 residues. CDR3 protein: CASSLRLAGGSYNEQFF. For the CDR3, the DNA is TGCGCCAGCAGCCTTAGACTAGCGGGGGGGTCCTACAATGAGCAGTTCTTC.

This clone was found once. The rearrangement links TRBV6-5 to TRBJ2-2, with 7 bases that match TRBD2. From germline, CDR1 is MNHEY and CDR2 SVGAGI. CDR3 length: 14 amino acids. The V segment lost 7 bases and the J segment 4 bases; nucleotides outside the gene matches: 6. For the CDR3, the DNA is TGTGCCAGCACACGAGGGAGGGGCACCGGGGAGCTGTTTTTT. Translation: CASTRGRGTGELFF.

The rearrangement links TRBV7-6 to TRBJ2-5, with D maybe TRBD2 (5 bases). CDR3 length equals 14 residues. V was trimmed by 5 bases and J by 0 bases, leaving 10 bases between them. Per germline, CDR1 SGHVS and CDR2 FNYEAQ. The CDR3 here is CASSVSAYQETQYF. The CDR3 nucleotides are TGTGCCAGCAGCGTTAGCGCGTACCAAGAGACCCAGTACTTC.